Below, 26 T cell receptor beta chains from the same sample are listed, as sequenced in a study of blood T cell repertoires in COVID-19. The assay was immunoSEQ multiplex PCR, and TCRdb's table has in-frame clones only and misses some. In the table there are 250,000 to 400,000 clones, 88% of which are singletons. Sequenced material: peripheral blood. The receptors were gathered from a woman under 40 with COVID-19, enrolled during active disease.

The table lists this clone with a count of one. CDR3 in amino acids: CASSDRYEQYF. The CDR3 nucleotides are TGTGCCAGCAGTGACAGATACGAGCAGTACTTC. The rearrangement joins TRBV2 to TRBJ2-7; D is undetermined. The CDR3 consists of 11 residues. Trimming took 3 bases from V and 4 from J, leaving 4 bases between them. CDR1 and CDR2 from the germline V gene are SNHLY and FYNNEI.

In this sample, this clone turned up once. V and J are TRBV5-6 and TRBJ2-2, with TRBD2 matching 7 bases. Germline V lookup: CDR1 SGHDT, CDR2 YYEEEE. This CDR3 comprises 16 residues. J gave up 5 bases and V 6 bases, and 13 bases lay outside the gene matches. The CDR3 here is CASNSRTRRKTGELFF. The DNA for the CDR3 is TGTGCCAGCAACTCCCGGACTAGACGGAAGACCGGGGAGCTGTTTTTT.

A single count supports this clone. The CDR3 here is CASSPTQGSNSPLHF. The CDR3 DNA follows: TGTGCCAGCAGCCCTACACAGGGGAGTAATTCACCCCTCCACTTT. The rearrangement uses TRBV11-2 and TRBJ1-6; 7 positions agree with TRBD1. The CDR3 is 15 residues long. CDR1 is SGHAT, CDR2 FQNNGV, per germline. The V segment lost 5 bases and the J segment 6 bases; nucleotides outside the gene matches: 7.

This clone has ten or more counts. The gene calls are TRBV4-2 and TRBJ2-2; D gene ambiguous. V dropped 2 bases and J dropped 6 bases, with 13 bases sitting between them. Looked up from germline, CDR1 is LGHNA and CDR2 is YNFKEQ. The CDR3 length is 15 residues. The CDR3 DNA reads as TGTGCCAGCAGCCAATCCCGGTTGGAGTCCGGGGAGCTGTTTTTT. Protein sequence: CASSQSRLESGELFF.

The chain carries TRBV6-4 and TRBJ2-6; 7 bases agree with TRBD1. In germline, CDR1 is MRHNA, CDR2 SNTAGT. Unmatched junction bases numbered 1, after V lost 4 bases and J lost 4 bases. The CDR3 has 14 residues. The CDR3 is CASSATGGANVLTF. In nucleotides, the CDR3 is TGTGCCAGCAGTGCGACAGGGGGGGCCAACGTCCTGACTTTC.

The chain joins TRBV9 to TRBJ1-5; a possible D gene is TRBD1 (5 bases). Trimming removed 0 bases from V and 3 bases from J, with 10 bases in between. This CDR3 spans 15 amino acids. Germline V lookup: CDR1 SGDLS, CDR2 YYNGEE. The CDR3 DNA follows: TGTGCCAGCAGCGTAGGTGTAGGGGTCAATCAGCCCCAGCATTTT. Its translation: CASSVGVGVNQPQHF.

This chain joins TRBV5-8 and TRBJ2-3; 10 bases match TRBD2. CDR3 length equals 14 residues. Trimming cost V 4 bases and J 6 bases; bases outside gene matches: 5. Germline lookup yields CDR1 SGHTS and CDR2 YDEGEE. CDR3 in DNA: TGTGCCAGCAGCGTAGCGGGGGGAGGCGATACGCAGTATTTT. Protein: CASSVAGGGDTQYF.

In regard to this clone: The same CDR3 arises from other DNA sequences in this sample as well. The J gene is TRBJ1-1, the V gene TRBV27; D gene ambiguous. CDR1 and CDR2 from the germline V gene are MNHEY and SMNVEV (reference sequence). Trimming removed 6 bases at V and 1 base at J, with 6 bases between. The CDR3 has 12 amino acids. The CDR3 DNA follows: TGTGCCAGCAGCCCGGGGAACACTGAAGCTTTCTTT. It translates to CASSPGNTEAFF.

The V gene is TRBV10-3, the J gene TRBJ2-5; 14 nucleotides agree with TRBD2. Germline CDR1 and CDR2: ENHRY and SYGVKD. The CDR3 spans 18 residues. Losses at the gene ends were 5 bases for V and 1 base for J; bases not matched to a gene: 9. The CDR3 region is CAISQGTSGGPVQETQYF. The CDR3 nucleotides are TGTGCCATCAGTCAAGGGACTAGCGGGGGCCCGGTCCAAGAGACCCAGTACTTC.

The CDR3 sequence is CASSEALGGGLNYGYTF. The CDR3 DNA is TGTGCCAGCAGTGAAGCCCTAGGGGGGGGTTTAAACTATGGCTACACCTTC. This chain connects TRBV6-1 to TRBJ1-2; D possibly corresponds to TRBD1 (6 bases). The germline CDR1 and CDR2 sequences are MNHNS and SASEGT. This CDR3 is 17 amino acids long. V lost 0 bases, J lost 2 bases, and 16 bases lay in between.

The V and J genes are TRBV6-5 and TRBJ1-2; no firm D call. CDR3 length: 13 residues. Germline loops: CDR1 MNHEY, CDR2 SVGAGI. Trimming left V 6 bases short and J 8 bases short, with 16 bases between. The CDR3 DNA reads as TGTGCCAGCAGCCCAAACCCGAGATCCGGCTACACCTTC. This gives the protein CASSPNPRSGYTF.

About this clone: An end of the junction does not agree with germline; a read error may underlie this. DNA for the CDR3: TGTGCCAGCAGGGAAGACAGGGTTCGCACTGAAGCTTTCTTT. It encodes CASREDRVRTEAFF. This chain uses TRBV2 with TRBJ1-1; 7 bases fit TRBD1. CDR1 and CDR2 from the germline V gene are SNHLY and FYNNEI. This CDR3 spans 14 amino acids.

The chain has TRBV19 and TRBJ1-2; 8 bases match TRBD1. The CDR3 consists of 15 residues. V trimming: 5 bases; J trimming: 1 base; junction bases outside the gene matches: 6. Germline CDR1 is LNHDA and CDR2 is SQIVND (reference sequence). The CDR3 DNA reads TGTGCCAGTAGTGTCCGACAGGGGAATAACTATGGCTACACCTTC. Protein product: CASSVRQGNNYGYTF.

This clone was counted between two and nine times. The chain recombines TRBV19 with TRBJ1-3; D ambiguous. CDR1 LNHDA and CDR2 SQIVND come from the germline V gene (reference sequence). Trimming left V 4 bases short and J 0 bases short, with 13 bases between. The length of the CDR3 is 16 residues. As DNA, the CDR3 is TGTGCCAGTAGTAGTCGACGACGGAGCTCTGGAAACACCATATATTTT. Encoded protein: CASSSRRRSSGNTIYF.

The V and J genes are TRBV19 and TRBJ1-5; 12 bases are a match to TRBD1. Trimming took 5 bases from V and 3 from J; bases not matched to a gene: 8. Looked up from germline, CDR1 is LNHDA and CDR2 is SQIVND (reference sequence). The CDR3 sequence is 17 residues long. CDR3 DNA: TGTGCCAGTAGTCCGGGACAGGGGGCTATAAACAATCAGCCCCAGCATTTT. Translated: CASSPGQGAINNQPQHF.

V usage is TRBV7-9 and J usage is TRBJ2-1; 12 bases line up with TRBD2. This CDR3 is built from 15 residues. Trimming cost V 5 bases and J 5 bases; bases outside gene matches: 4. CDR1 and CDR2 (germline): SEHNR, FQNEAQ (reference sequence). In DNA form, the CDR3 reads TGTGCCAGCAGCCCTCGGACTAGCGGGAACAATGAGCAGTTCTTC. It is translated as CASSPRTSGNNEQFF.

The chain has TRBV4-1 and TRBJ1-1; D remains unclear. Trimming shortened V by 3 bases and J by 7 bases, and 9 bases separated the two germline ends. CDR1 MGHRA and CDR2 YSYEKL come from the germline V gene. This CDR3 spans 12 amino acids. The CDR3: CASSHPRGEAFF. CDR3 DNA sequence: TGCGCCAGCAGCCACCCCCGGGGTGAAGCTTTCTTT.

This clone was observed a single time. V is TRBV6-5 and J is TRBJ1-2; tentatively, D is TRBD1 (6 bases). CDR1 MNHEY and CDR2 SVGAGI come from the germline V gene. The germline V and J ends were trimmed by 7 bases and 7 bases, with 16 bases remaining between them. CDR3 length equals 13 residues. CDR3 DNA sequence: TGTGCCAGCACGGGGGGGGGCAGGGGTGGCTACACCTTC. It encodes CASTGGGRGGYTF.

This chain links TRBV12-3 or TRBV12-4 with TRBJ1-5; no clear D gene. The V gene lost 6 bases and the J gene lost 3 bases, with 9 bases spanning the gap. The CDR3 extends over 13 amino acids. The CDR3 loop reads CASRDTYNQPQHF. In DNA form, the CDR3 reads TGTGCCAGCAGAGACACCTACAATCAGCCCCAGCATTTT.

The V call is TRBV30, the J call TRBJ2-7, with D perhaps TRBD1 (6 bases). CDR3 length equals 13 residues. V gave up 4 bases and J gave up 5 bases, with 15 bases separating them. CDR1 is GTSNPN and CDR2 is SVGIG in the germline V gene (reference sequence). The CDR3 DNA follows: TGTGCCTGGACACCAGGGGTGAAAGACGAGCAGTACTTC. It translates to CAWTPGVKDEQYF.

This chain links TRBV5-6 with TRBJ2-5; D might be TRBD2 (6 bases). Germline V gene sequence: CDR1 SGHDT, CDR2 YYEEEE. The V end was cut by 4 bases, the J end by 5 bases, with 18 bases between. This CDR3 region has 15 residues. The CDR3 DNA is TGTGCCAGCAGCCGCGGGGCGACTAGTTTGGAGACCCAGTACTTC. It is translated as CASSRGATSLETQYF.

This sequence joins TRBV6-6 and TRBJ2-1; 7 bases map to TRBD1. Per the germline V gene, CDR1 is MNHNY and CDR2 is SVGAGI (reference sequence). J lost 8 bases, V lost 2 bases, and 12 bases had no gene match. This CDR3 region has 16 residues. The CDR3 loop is CASSYGMDGQVDEQFF. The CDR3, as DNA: TGTGCCAGCAGTTACGGCATGGACGGACAGGTTGATGAGCAGTTCTTC.

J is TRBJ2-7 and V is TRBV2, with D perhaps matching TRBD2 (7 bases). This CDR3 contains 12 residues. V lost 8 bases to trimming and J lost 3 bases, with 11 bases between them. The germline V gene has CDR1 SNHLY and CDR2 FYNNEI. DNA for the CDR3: TGTGCCAGCGGACTAGGGGGCTACGAGCAGTACTTC. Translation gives CASGLGGYEQYF. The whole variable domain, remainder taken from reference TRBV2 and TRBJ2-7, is EPEVTQTPSHQVTQMGQEVILRCVPISNHLYFYWYRQILGQKVEFLVSFYNNEISEKSEIFDDQFSVERPDGSNFTLKIRSTKLEDSAMYFCASGLGGYEQYFGPGTRLTVT.

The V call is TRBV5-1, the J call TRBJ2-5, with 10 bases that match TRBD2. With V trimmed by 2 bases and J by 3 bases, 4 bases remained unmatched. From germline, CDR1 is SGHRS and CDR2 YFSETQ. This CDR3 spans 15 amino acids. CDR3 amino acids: CASSFRTSGEETQYF. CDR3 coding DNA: TGCGCCAGCAGCTTCAGGACTAGCGGTGAAGAGACCCAGTACTTC.

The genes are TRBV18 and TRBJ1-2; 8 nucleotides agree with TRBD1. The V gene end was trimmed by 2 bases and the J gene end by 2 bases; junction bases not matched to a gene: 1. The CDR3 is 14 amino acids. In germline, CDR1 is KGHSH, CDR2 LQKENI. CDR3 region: CASSPRQGNYGYTF. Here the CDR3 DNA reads TGTGCCAGCTCACCAAGACAGGGGAACTATGGCTACACCTTC.

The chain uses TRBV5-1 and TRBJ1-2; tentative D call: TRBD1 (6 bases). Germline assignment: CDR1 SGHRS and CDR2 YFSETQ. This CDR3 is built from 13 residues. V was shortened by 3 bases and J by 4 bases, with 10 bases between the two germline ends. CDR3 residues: CASSSAGVYGYTF. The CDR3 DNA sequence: TGCGCCAGCAGCTCAGCAGGGGTCTATGGCTACACCTTC. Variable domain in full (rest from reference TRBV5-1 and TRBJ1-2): KAGVTQTPRYLIKTRGQQVTLSCSPISGHRSVSWYQQTPGQGLQFLFEYFSETQRNKGNFPGRFSGRQFSNSRSEMNVSTLELGDSALYLCASSSAGVYGYTFGSGTRLTVV.